This is a list of T cell receptor beta chains from one sample in a study of OX40 agonist ivuxolimab in advanced cancers. Some clones are missing from TCRdb's copy, which holds only in-frame ones; the method was immunoSEQ multiplex PCR. Altogether tens of thousands of clones are present, roughly 89% being singletons, with the ten largest covering 27%. The source was CD4+ or CD8+ T cells sorted from blood, collected in a trial of the OX40 agonist ivuxolimab. The receptors stem from an adult with an advanced solid tumor such as melanoma, head and neck, liver or kidney cancer. The CDR3 runs from the conserved cysteine through the conserved F or W. D genes are given only for firm matches. Clone size appears in some rows only: once, few, many, or a class for an expanded clone.

CDR3aa,CDR3nt,abundance,d_gene,j_gene,v_gene
CASSERTGTGELFF,TGTGCCAGCAGTGAAAGGACAGGGACCGGGGAGCTGTTTTTT,.,TRBD1,TRBJ2-2,TRBV6-4
CASSFARYNEQFF,TGTGCCAGCAGCTTTGCCCGTTACAATGAGCAGTTCTTC,.,.,TRBJ2-1,TRBV5-8
CASSLAGAREQYF,TGTGCCAGCAGCCTAGCGGGGGCTAGGGAGCAGTACTTC,.,TRBD2,TRBJ2-7,TRBV28
CASSIPLILGGGTDTQYF,TGTGCCAGTAGTATACCCCTTATTTTGGGTGGGGGCACAGATACGCAGTATTTT,.,.,TRBJ2-3,TRBV19
CASSPRGLYEQYF,TGTGCCAGCAGCCCAAGAGGGCTATACGAGCAGTACTTC,.,.,TRBJ2-7,TRBV13
CASSSGIALPYNEQFF,TGTGCCAGCAGTTCGGGGATCGCCCTGCCCTACAATGAGCAGTTCTTC,.,.,TRBJ2-1,TRBV27
CASNPGRGNSPLHF,TGTGCCAGCAACCCGGGCAGGGGTAATTCACCCCTCCACTTT,.,.,TRBJ1-6,TRBV13
CASSARETQYF,TGCGCCAGCAGCGCCAGGGAGACCCAGTACTTC,.,.,TRBJ2-5,TRBV5-1
CASSYSSGVTYEQYF,TGTGCCAGCAGTTACTCGTCCGGGGTTACCTACGAGCAGTACTTC,.,.,TRBJ2-7,TRBV6-5
CASSGREAGTDTQYF,TGTGCCAGCAGTGGACGGGAAGCAGGCACAGATACGCAGTATTTT,.,.,TRBJ2-3,TRBV25-1
CSVEVLSPTEAFF,TGCAGCGTTGAAGTTCTCAGTCCCACTGAAGCTTTCTTT,.,.,TRBJ1-1,TRBV29-1
CASSAPLSGGNNEQFF,TGTGCCAGCAGTGCCCCCCTAAGCGGGGGGAACAATGAGCAGTTCTTC,.,TRBD2,TRBJ2-1,TRBV25-1
CSAPAEVSETQYF,TGCAGCGCCCCCGCCGAGGTTTCGGAGACCCAGTACTTC,once,.,TRBJ2-5,TRBV29-1
CASSFGTANTGELFF,TGTGCCAGCAGCTTCGGGACAGCGAACACCGGGGAGCTGTTTTTT,once,TRBD1,TRBJ2-2,TRBV11-3
CASSPLGSEQYF,TGTGCCAGCTCACCGTTGGGTAGTGAGCAGTACTTC,.,.,TRBJ2-7,TRBV18
CASSATGNQPQHF,TGCGCCAGCAGCGCGACAGGGAATCAGCCCCAGCATTTT,.,TRBD1,TRBJ1-5,TRBV5-1
CASSLGGHNEQFF,TGCGCCAGCAGCTTAGGCGGGCACAATGAGCAGTTCTTC,.,.,TRBJ2-1,TRBV5-1
CATSRARGNTEAFF,TGTGCCACCAGCAGGGCGAGGGGTAACACTGAAGCTTTCTTT,.,.,TRBJ1-1,TRBV15
CASSLMGNTEAFF,TGTGCCAGCAGCTTAATGGGGAACACTGAAGCTTTCTTT,.,.,TRBJ1-1,TRBV13
CASSAGTGSDTQYF,TGTGCCAGCAGCGCCGGGACAGGGTCAGATACGCAGTATTTT,.,TRBD1,TRBJ2-3,TRBV9
CATRFAYEQYF,TGTGCCACGCGGTTTGCCTACGAGCAGTACTTC,.,.,TRBJ2-7,TRBV6-5
CAISEDEKLFF,TGTGCCATCAGCGAAGATGAAAAACTGTTTTTT,.,.,TRBJ1-4,TRBV10-3
CATSGYNQPQHF,TGTGCCACCAGCGGATATAATCAGCCCCAGCATTTT,.,.,TRBJ1-5,TRBV15
CASSKNRDHEQYF,TGTGCCAGCAGCAAAAACAGGGACCACGAGCAGTACTTC,.,.,TRBJ2-7,TRBV11-2
CASSQMGQSLEKLFF,TGTGCCAGCTCCCAGATGGGACAGTCTCTTGAAAAACTGTTTTTT,.,TRBD1,TRBJ1-4,TRBV18
CSVAYLTSGRDTQYF,TGCAGCGTTGCTTATCTGACTAGCGGGAGGGATACGCAGTATTTT,.,TRBD2,TRBJ2-3,TRBV29-1
CASSSDFRDEQYF,TGTGCCAGCAGTAGCGACTTTCGCGACGAGCAGTACTTC,.,.,TRBJ2-7,TRBV7-9
CASGLQGIQPQHF,TGTGCCAGTGGATTACAGGGGATCCAGCCCCAGCATTTT,once,TRBD1,TRBJ1-5,TRBV19
CASSFAVRAGDTDTQYF,TGTGCCAGCAGCTTCGCAGTCAGAGCGGGAGACACAGATACGCAGTATTTT,.,TRBD2,TRBJ2-3,TRBV7-9
CATSRELPGSPYEQYF,TGTGCCACCAGCAGAGAGCTCCCAGGGTCCCCCTACGAGCAGTACTTC,few,.,TRBJ2-7,TRBV15
CASMFGTVPYEQYF,TGTGCCAGCATGTTTGGGACAGTACCCTACGAGCAGTACTTC,.,TRBD1,TRBJ2-7,TRBV7-9
CASSEGRDTEAFF,TGTGCCAGCAGTGAAGGACGGGACACTGAAGCTTTCTTT,.,.,TRBJ1-1,TRBV6-1
CASRTIDRGSYGYTF,TGTGCCAGCAGAACGATTGACAGGGGTAGCTATGGCTACACCTTC,.,TRBD1,TRBJ1-2,TRBV5-6
CASGHRLNEQYF,TGTGCCAGCGGTCACAGGTTGAACGAGCAGTACTTC,once,.,TRBJ2-7,TRBV7-8
CASSTRTDTQYF,TGTGCCAGCAGCACCCGCACAGATACGCAGTATTTT,.,.,TRBJ2-3,TRBV11-2
CASSQRGLAEETQYF,TGTGCCAGCAGCCAACGGGGACTAGCTGAGGAGACCCAGTACTTC,.,TRBD2,TRBJ2-5,TRBV11-3
CASSLGGARNQPQHF,TGTGCCAGCAGCTTGGGTGGGGCTCGCAATCAGCCCCAGCATTTT,.,.,TRBJ1-5,TRBV5-8
CASSIGLNLEETQYF,TGCGCCAGCAGTATTGGACTCAACCTCGAGGAGACCCAGTACTTC,.,.,TRBJ2-5,TRBV10-1
CASSLESPSREQYF,TGCGCCAGCAGCTTGGAGTCTCCTAGTCGGGAGCAGTACTTC,.,.,TRBJ2-7,TRBV5-1
CASSPLLIRDTEAFF,TGTGCCAGCTCACCCCTCCTGATAAGAGACACTGAAGCTTTCTTT,.,.,TRBJ1-1,TRBV18
CASSLGQDRQYF,TGCGCCAGCAGCTTAGGACAGGATCGGCAGTACTTC,.,TRBD1,TRBJ2-7,TRBV5-1
CASSTPGLPYGYTF,TGTGCCAGTAGTACCCCAGGGCTACCCTATGGCTACACCTTC,.,.,TRBJ1-2,TRBV19
CASSLGRIHRLQETQYF,TGTGCCAGCAGCTTAGGACGGATCCATCGCCTTCAAGAGACCCAGTACTTC,once,.,TRBJ2-5,TRBV7-9
CASGQDRDSDEQFF,TGTGCTAGTGGTCAGGACCGAGATTCCGATGAGCAGTTCTTC,few,.,TRBJ2-1,TRBV12-5
CSVEAGGLSEQYF,TGCAGCGTTGAAGCAGGGGGCCTCTCCGAGCAGTACTTC,once,TRBD1,TRBJ2-7,TRBV29-1
CASSPNAQGGHEQYF,TGTGCCAGCTCACCAAACGCACAGGGGGGACACGAGCAGTACTTC,.,TRBD1,TRBJ2-7,TRBV18
CASSPTTGGGNTIYF,TGTGCCAGCAGCCCCACTACGGGTGGTGGAAACACCATATATTTT,.,.,TRBJ1-3,TRBV7-6
CASSLDPGQGDYTEAFF,TGCGCCAGCAGCTTGGATCCAGGACAGGGGGATTACACTGAAGCTTTCTTT,.,TRBD1,TRBJ1-1,TRBV5-1
CASSDILTSGGASYNEQFF,TGTGCCAGCTCCGATATTCTTACTAGCGGGGGGGCGTCCTACAATGAGCAGTTCTTC,.,TRBD2,TRBJ2-1,TRBV18
CASSWDQETQYF,TGTGCCAGCAGCTGGGACCAAGAGACCCAGTACTTC,.,.,TRBJ2-5,TRBV11-2
CAWSVGRGYEQYF,TGTGCCTGGAGTGTAGGTAGGGGCTACGAGCAGTACTTC,.,.,TRBJ2-7,TRBV30
CASNGDRNQPQHF,TGTGCCAGTAATGGGGACCGCAATCAGCCCCAGCATTTT,.,.,TRBJ1-5,TRBV19
CASSGLIKGDEQYF,TGTGCCAGCAGCGGCTTGATTAAGGGGGACGAGCAGTACTTC,.,.,TRBJ2-7,TRBV5-4
CASSAPGRGYGYTF,TGTGCCAGCAGTGCCCCGGGACGGGGCTATGGCTACACCTTC,.,.,TRBJ1-2,TRBV2